The sequence of this T cell receptor (beta chain) was determined in a study of metastatic and nonmetastatic thyroid tumors. About the research overall: Blood and tumor or nodule tissue repertoires from malignant and benign thyroid patients were compared. Study results and limitations: In blood and tumor, TCR beta diversity was reportedly significantly higher in malignant thyroid tumors than in benign nodules.

No treatment of any kind had been given to any patient before thyroid surgery. This clone has just a few counts. Its specificity is not known. How the authors handled the data: To classify distant metastasis in papillary thyroid cancer, a model was built from CDR3 differences across clinicopathological groups. TCRdb reanalyzed the PCR reads with MiXCR. TCRdb, not the authors, supplied the V and J calls. In the table there are around 5,900 clones, 34% of which are singletons. The specimen sequenced was adjacent normal tissue. The TCR originated in a male donor with papillary thyroid cancer or a benign thyroid nodule (not recorded which). Some clones in this sample may be carry-over from other donors' samples.

The CDR3 region is CASSPAGSSYEQYF. The CDR3 DNA reads as TGTGCCAGCAGCCCAGCTGGGAGCTCCTACGAGCAGTACTTC. The V call is TRBV11-3, the J call TRBJ2-7; D is possibly TRBD2 (5 bases). Trimming cost V 5 bases and J 0 bases, with 11 bases left between them. CDR1 is SGHNT, CDR2 YENEEA, per germline. The CDR3 totals 14 residues.